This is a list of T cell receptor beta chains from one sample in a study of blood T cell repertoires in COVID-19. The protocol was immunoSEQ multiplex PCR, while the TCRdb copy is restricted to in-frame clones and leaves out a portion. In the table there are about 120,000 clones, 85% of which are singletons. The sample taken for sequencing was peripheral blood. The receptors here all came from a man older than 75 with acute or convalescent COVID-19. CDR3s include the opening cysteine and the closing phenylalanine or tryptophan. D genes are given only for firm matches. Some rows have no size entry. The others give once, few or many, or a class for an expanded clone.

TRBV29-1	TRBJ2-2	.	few	CSVAEGTGELFF	TGCAGCGTTGCGGAGGGCACCGGGGAGCTGTTTTTT
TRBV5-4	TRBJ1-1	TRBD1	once	CASGQGAAGEAFF	TGTGCCAGCGGACAGGGGGCGGCCGGTGAAGCTTTCTTT
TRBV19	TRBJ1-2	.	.	CASSIKLNYGYTF	TGTGCCAGTAGTATAAAGCTCAACTATGGCTACACCTTC
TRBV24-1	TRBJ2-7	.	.	CATSDWQEREQYF	TGTGCCACCAGTGATTGGCAAGAGAGGGAGCAGTACTTC
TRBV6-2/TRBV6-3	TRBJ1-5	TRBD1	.	CASSRQGSNQPQHF	TGTGCCAGCAGTCGACAGGGAAGCAATCAGCCCCAGCATTTT
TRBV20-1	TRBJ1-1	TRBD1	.	CSASLSGGQKNTEAFF	TGCAGTGCTAGTTTGTCAGGGGGACAAAAGAACACTGAAGCTTTCTTT
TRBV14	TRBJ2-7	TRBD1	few	CASSRSTGDEQYF	TGTGCCAGCAGCCGTTCCACAGGGGACGAGCAGTACTTC
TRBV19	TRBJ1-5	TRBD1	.	CASSPDRLNNQPQHF	TGTGCCAGTAGTCCGGACAGGTTGAACAATCAGCCCCAGCATTTT
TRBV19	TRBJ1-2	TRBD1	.	CASTGGQLHGYTF	TGTGCCAGTACCGGGGGACAGCTTCATGGCTACACCTTC
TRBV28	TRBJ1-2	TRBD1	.	CASRLQGTANNYGYTF	TGTGCCAGCAGGCTCCAAGGGACAGCGAATAACTATGGCTACACCTTC
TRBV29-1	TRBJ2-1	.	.	CSAEGGRNEQFF	TGCAGCGCCGAAGGGGGTAGGAATGAGCAGTTCTTC
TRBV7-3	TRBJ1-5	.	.	CASSFSVNQPQHF	TGTGCCAGCAGCTTTTCAGTAAATCAGCCCCAGCATTTT
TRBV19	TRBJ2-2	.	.	CASIRGDTGELFF	TGTGCCAGTATCAGGGGGGACACCGGGGAGCTGTTTTTT
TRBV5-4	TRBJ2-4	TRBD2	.	CASRPGGREENIQYF	TGTGCCAGCAGACCGGGGGGGCGGGAGGAAAACATTCAGTACTTC
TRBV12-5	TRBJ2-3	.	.	CASGLGGTQGHTQYF	TGTGCTAGTGGTTTGGGAGGGACACAGGGACATACGCAGTATTTT
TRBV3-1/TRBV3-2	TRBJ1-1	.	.	CASSLYSGGDTEAFF	TGTGCCAGCAGCCTCTATTCGGGGGGGGACACTGAAGCTTTCTTT
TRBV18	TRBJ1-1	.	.	CASSADRGNTEAFF	TGTGCCAGCTCAGCTGACAGAGGGAACACTGAAGCTTTCTTT
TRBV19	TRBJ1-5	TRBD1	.	CASSLQGFVSNQPQHF	TGTGCCAGTAGCTTACAGGGGTTCGTGAGCAATCAGCCCCAGCATTTT
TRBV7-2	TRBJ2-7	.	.	CASSLALSGLGYEQYF	TGTGCCAGCAGCTTAGCGCTAAGCGGGCTTGGGTACGAGCAGTACTTC
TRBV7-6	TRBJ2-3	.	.	CASSLASGISTDTQYF	TGTGCCAGCAGCTTGGCCTCGGGAATCAGCACAGATACGCAGTATTTT
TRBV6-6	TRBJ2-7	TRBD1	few	CASSPLGTGGLSQQYF	TGTGCCAGCAGCCCCCTTGGGACAGGGGGCCTCTCGCAGCAGTACTTC
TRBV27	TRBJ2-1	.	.	CASSPGFAGNIPYNEQFF	TGTGCCAGCAGCCCAGGGTTCGCGGGAAACATTCCCTACAATGAGCAGTTCTTC
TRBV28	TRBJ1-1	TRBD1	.	CASRPGTVLREAFF	TGTGCCAGCAGACCCGGGACAGTCCTGAGAGAAGCTTTCTTT
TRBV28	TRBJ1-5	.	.	CASSLHPGGPQHF	TGTGCCAGCAGTTTACACCCGGGAGGACCCCAGCATTTT
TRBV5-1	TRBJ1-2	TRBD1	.	CASSLSSGQGARGYTF	TGCGCCAGCAGCTTGTCGTCGGGACAGGGGGCGAGAGGCTACACCTTC
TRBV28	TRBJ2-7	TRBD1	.	CASSVPGQGDYEQYF	TGTGCCAGCAGTGTTCCGGGACAGGGGGATTACGAGCAGTACTTC
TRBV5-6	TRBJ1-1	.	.	CASSPGGTALRVTEAFF	TGTGCCAGCAGCCCTGGCGGGACCGCGCTTCGTGTCACTGAAGCTTTCTTT